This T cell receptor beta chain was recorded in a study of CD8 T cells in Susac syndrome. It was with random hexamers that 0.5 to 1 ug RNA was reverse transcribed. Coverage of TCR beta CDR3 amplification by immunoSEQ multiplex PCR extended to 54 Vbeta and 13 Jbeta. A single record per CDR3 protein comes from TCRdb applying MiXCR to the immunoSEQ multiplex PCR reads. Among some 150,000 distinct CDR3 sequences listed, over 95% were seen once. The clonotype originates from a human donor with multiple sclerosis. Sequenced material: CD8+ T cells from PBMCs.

As DNA, the CDR3 is TGTGCCAGCAGTGAATTAACAGGGGCAGGGGCCAACGTCCTGACTTTC. Amino acids: CASSELTGAGANVLTF. V gene TRBV25-1 combines with J gene TRBJ2-6; 7 bases map to TRBD1. Trimming took 1 base from V and 4 from J; bases not matched to a gene: 4. Germline CDR1 reads MGHDK; CDR2 reads SYGVNS. This CDR3 contains 16 residues.